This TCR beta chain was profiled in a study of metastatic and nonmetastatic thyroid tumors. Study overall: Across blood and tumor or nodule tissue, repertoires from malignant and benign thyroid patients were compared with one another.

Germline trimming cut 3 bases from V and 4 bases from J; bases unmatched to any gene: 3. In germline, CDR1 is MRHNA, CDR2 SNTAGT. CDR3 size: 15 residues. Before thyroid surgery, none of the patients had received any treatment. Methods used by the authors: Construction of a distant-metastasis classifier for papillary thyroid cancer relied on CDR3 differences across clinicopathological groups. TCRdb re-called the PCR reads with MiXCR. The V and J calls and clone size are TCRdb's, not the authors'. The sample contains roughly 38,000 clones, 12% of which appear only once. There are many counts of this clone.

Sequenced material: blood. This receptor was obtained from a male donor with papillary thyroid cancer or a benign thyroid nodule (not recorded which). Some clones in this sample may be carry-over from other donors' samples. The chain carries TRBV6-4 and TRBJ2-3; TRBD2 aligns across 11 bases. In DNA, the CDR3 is TGTGCCAGCAGTGAGGTAGCGGGAGGGCCAGATACGCAGTATTTT. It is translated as CASSEVAGGPDTQYF.